This entry is about one TCR beta chain. The antigen remains unidentified. The length of the CDR3 is 14 residues. V was cut by 0 bases and J by 5 bases, with 8 bases left in between. CDR1 MNHEY and CDR2 SVGAGI come from the germline V gene. These data belong to a study of cytomegalovirus exposure and HLA in healthy donors. Study-level background: The early release's HLA-typed donors yielded approximately 81 million unique TCRs.

In the PCR, 60 Vbeta and 13 Jbeta primers were used. Some clones are missing from TCRdb's copy, which holds only in-frame ones; the method was immunoSEQ multiplex PCR. The sample has about 180,000 clones; around 75% are singletons. Overall study results and limits: High specificity and sensitivity for cytomegalovirus status were reported for the classifier.

This TCR came from a male donor in good health and CMV-seronegative. Sample: PBMCs. V is TRBV6-5 and J is TRBJ1-5, with unresolved D. The DNA of the CDR3 is TGTGCCAGCAGTTACTCTCCGCGGTATCAGCCCCAGCATTTT. It is translated as CASSYSPRYQPQHF.